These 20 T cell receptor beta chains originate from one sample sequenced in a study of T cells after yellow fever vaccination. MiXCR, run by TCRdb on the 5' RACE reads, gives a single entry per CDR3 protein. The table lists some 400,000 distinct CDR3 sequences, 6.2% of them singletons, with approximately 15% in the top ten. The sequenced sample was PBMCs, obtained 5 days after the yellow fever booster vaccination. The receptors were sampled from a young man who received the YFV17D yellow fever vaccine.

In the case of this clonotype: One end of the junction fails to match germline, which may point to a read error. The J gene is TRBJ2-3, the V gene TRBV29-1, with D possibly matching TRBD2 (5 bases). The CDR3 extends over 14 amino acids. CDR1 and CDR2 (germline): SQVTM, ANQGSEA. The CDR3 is CSAQRKGTTVTQYF. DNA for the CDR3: TGCAGCGCCCAGCGGAAGGGCACCACAGTTACGCAGTATTTT.

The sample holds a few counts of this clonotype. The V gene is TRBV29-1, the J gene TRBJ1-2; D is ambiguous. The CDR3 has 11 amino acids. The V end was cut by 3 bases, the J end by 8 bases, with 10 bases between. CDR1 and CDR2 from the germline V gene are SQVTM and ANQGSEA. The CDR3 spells CSVEGQIGYTF. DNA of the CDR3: TGCAGCGTTGAGGGTCAAATAGGCTACACCTTC.

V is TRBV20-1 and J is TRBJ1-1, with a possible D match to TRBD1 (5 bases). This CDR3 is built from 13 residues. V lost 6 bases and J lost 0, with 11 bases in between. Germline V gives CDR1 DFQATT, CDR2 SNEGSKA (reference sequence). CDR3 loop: CSALGDLNTEAFF. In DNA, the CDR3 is TGCAGTGCACTAGGGGACCTGAACACTGAAGCTTTCTTT.

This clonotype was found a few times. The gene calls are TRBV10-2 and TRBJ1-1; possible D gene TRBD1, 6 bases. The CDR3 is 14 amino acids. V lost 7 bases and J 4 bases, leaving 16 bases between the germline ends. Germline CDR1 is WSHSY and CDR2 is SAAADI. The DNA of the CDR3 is TGCGCCAGCAAAGTAAACAGGGAGAGCACTGAAGCTTTCTTT. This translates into CASKVNRESTEAFF.

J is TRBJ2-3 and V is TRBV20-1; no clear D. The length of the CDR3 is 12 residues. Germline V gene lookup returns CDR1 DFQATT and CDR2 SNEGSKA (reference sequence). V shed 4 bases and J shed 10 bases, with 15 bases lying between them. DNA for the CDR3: TGCAGTGCTATTCAGCTAGATGGGGCGCAGTATTTT. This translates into CSAIQLDGAQYF.

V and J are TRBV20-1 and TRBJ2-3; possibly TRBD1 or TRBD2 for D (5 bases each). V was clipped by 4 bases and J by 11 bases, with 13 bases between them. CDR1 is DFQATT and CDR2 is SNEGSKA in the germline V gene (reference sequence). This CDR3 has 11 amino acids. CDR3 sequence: CSATRDVGQYF. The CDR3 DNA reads TGCAGTGCTACCCGGGACGTGGGGCAGTATTTT.

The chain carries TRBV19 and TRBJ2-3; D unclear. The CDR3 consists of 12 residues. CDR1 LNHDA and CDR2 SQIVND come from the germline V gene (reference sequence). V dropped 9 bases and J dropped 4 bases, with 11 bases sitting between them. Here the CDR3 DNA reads TGTGCCAGCGCACCTGGGGCAGATACGCAGTATTTT. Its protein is CASAPGADTQYF.

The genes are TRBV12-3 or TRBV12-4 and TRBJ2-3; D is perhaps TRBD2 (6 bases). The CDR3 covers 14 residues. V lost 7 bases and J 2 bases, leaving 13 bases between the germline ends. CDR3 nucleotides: TGTGCCAGCATCTCCCGGGACTCCACAGATACGCAGTATTTT. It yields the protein CASISRDSTDTQYF.

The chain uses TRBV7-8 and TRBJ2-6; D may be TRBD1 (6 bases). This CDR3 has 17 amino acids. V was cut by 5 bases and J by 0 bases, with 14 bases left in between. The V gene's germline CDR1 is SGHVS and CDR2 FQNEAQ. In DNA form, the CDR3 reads TGTGCCAGCAGCGTAGGCGCAGGGGACTCTGGGGCCAACGTCCTGACTTTC. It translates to CASSVGAGDSGANVLTF.

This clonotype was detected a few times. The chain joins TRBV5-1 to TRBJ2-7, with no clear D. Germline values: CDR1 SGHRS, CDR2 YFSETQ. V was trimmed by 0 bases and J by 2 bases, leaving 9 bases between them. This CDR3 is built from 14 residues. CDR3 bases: TGCGCCAGCAGCTTGGAGTCCAGGACCTACGAGCAGTACTTC. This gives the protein CASSLESRTYEQYF. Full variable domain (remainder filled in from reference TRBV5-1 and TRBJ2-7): KAGVTQTPRYLIKTRGQQVTLSCSPISGHRSVSWYQQTPGQGLQFLFEYFSETQRNKGNFPGRFSGRQFSNSRSEMNVSTLELGDSALYLCASSLESRTYEQYFGPGTRLTVT.

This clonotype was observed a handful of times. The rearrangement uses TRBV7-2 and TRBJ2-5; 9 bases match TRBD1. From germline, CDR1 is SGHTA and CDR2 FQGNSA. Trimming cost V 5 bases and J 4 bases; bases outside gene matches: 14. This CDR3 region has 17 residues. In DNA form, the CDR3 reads TGTGCCAGCAGCCACCCAGGGACAGGGCTTTTTGGAGAGACCCAGTACTTC. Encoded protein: CASSHPGTGLFGETQYF. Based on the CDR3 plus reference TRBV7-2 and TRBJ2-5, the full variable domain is GAGVSQSPSNKVTEKGKDVELRCDPISGHTALYWYRQSLGQGLEFLIYFQGNSAPDKSGLPSDRFSAERTGGSVSTLTIQRTQQEDSAVYLCASSHPGTGLFGETQYFGPGTRLLVL.

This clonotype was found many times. The CDR3 sequence is CASSLTRGGELFF. CDR3 nucleotide sequence: TGTGCCAGCAGTTTAACCCGGGGAGGGGAGCTGTTTTTT. The genes are TRBV12-3 or TRBV12-4 and TRBJ2-2, with a weak D call TRBD2 (5 bases). The CDR3 spans 13 residues. The V end lost 2 bases, the J end lost 8 bases, and 9 bases lay between the germline ends.

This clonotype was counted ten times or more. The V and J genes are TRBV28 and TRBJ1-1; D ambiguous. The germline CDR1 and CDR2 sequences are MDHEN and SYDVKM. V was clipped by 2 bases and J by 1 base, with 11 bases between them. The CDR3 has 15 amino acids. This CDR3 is CASSLSGPSNTEAFF. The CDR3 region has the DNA TGTGCCAGCAGTTTAAGCGGTCCCTCGAACACTGAAGCTTTCTTT. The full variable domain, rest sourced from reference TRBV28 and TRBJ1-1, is DVKVTQSSRYLVKRTGEKVFLECVQDMDHENMFWYRQDPGLGLRLIYFSYDVKMKEKGDIPEGYSVSREKKERFSLILESASTNQTSMYLCASSLSGPSNTEAFFGQGTRLTVV.

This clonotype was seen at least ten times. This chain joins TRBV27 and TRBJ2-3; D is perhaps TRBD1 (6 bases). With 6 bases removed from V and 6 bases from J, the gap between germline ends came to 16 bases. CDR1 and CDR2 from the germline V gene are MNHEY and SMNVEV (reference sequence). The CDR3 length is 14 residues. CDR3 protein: CASSRRQGSDTQYF. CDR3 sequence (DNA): TGTGCCAGCAGCCGACGGCAGGGGAGCGATACGCAGTATTTT.

The CDR3 spells CASSLRRGDYNEQFF. DNA for the CDR3: TGTGCCAGCAGCTTAAGACGGGGGGACTACAATGAGCAGTTCTTC. This chain connects TRBV7-9 to TRBJ2-1; 7 bases fit TRBD2. The length of the CDR3 is 15 residues. The ends lost 2 bases at V and 3 bases at J; junction bases unmatched: 4. Per germline, CDR1 SEHNR and CDR2 FQNEAQ (reference sequence).

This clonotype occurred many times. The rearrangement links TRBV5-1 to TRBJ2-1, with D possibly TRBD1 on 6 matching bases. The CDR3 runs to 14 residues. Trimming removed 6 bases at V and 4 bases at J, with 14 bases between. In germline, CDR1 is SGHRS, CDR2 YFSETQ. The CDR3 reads CASTPGTPYNEQFF. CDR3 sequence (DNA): TGCGCCAGCACCCCCGGGACACCTTACAATGAGCAGTTCTTC.

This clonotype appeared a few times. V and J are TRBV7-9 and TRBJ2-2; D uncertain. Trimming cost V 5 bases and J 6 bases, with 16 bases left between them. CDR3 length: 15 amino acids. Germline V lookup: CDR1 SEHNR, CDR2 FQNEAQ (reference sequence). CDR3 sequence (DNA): TGTGCCAGCAGCCCCACGAGGACCGCAGCCGGGGAGCTGTTTTTT. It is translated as CASSPTRTAAGELFF. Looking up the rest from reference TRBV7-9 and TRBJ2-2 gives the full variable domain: DTGVSQNPRHKITKRGQNVTFRCDPISEHNRLYWYRQTLGQGPEFLTYFQNEAQLEKSRLLSDRFSAERPKGSFSTLEIQRTEQGDSAMYLCASSPTRTAAGELFFGEGSRLTVL.

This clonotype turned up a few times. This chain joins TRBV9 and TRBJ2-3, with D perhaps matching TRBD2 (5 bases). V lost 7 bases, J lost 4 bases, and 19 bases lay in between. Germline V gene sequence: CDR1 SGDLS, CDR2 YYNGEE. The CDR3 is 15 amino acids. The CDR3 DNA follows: TGTGCCAGCGTAAAGAGCGGAGAGAAGTCAGATACGCAGTATTTT. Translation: CASVKSGEKSDTQYF.

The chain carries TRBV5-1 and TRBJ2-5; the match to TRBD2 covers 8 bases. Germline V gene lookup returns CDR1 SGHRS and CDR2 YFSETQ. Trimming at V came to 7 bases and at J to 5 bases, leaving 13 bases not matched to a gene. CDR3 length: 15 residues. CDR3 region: CASGGSGIRGETQYF. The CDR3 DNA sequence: TGCGCCAGCGGGGGTAGCGGGATACGCGGCGAGACCCAGTACTTC.

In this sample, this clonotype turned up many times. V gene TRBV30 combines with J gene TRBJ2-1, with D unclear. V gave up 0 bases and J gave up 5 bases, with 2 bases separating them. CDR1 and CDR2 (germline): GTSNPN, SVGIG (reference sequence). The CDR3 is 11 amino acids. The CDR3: CAWSVDNEQFF. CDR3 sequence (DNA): TGTGCCTGGAGTGTAGACAATGAGCAGTTCTTC.